The clone carrying this T cell receptor (beta chain) has a count of ten or more. This sample was included in a study of T cells in Graves' hyperthyroidism and ophthalmopathy. The source material, RNA transcripts, was used to amplify TCR beta CDR3 regions. Primed by the HTBI set, a first-round RT-PCR was run on the TCR CDR3. One entry per CDR3 protein, called by TCRdb with MiXCR from the multiplex PCR reads. This sample has about 400,000 distinct CDR3 sequences, with more than 13% found just once. Trimming stripped 5 bases from V and 4 bases from J, with 12 bases between. The CDR3 totals 13 residues. The sequenced sample was blood. This chain links TRBV12-3 or TRBV12-4 with TRBJ2-7; the D gene could be TRBD1 or TRBD2 (5 bases each). This clonotype was obtained from a woman aged 25 to 45 with Graves' hyperthyroidism. The CDR3 sequence is CASSPRGVYEQYF. The CDR3 bases are TGTGCCAGCAGTCCCCGGGGCGTTTACGAGCAGTACTTC.